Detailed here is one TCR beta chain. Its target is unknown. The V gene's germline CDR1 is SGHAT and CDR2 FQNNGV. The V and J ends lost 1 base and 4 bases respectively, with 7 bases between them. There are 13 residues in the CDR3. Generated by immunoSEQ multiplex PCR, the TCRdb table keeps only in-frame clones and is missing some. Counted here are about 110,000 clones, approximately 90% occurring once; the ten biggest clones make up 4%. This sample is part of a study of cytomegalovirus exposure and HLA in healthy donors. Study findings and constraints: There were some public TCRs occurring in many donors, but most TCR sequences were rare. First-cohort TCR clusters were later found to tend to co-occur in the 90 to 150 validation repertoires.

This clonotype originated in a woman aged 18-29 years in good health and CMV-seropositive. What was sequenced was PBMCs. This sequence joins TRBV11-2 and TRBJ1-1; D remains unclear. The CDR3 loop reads CASSLAGGTEAFF. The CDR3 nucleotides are TGTGCCAGCAGCTTAGCTGGAGGCACTGAAGCTTTCTTT. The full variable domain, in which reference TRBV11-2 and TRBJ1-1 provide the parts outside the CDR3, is EAGVAQSPRYKIIEKRQSVAFWCNPISGHATLYWYQQILGQGPKLLIQFQNNGVVDDSQLPKDRFSAERLKGVDSTLKIQPAKLEDSAVYLCASSLAGGTEAFFGQGTRLTVV.